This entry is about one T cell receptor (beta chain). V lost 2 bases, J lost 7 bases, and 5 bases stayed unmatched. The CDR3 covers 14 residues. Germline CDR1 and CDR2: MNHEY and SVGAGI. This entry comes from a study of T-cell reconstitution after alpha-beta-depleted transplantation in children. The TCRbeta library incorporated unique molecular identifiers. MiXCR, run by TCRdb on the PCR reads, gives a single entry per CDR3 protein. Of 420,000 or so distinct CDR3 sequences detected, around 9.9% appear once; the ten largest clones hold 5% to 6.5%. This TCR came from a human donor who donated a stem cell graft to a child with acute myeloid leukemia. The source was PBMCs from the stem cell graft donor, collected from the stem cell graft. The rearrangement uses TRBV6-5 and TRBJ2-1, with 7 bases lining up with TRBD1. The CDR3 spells CASSYGGQANEQFF. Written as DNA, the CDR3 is TGTGCCAGCAGTTACGGCGGACAGGCGAATGAGCAGTTCTTC.